The 7 T cell receptor beta chains below were found in one sample sequenced in a study of cytomegalovirus exposure and HLA in healthy donors. The PCR made use of 60 Vbeta and 13 Jbeta primers. Sequenced by immunoSEQ multiplex PCR; TCRdb stores in-frame clones only, minus some. The table includes 140,000 to 150,000 clones, more than 60% detected once. Source material: PBMCs. The receptors derive from a man aged 35-49 years in good health and CMV-seropositive.

V is TRBV1 and J is TRBJ1-2; TRBD1 is the table's D call, not checked against the DNA. TRBV1 is annotated as a pseudogene. This CDR3 has 15 residues. CDR3 bases: TGCACCAGCAGCCAAGCTTTACAGGCGAACTATGGCTACACCTTC. Amino acids: CTSSQALQANYGYTF.

The chain is built from TRBV27 and TRBJ2-3; TRBD2 matches at 7 bases. The CDR3 is 13 residues long. CDR1 and CDR2 from the germline V gene are MNHEY and SMNVEV (reference sequence). V gave up 8 bases and J gave up 3 bases; unmatched junction bases: 5. CDR3 in DNA: TGTGCCAGCGGGCGGGAGCGAACAGATACGCAGTATTTT. As protein: CASGRERTDTQYF.

A single count supports this clone. The chain employs TRBV28 and TRBJ1-1, with D perhaps matching TRBD1 (5 bases). This CDR3 spans 15 amino acids. Germline values: CDR1 MDHEN, CDR2 SYDVKM. The V gene lost 3 bases and the J gene lost 3 bases, with 14 bases spanning the gap. As DNA, the CDR3 is TGTGCCAGCAGTTTGGGCAGGGTTTCTGACACTGAAGCTTTCTTT. Protein: CASSLGRVSDTEAFF.

The CDR3 nucleotides read TGTGCCATTCCGGGACTCGCCACAGATACGCAGTATTTT. Amino acids: CAIPGLATDTQYF. This rearrangement joins TRBV21-1 to TRBJ2-3; the D call in the table, TRBD2, was not verified against the DNA. TRBV21-1 is described as a pseudogene. The CDR3 is 13 residues long.

This clone has more than one count but fewer than ten. The chain combines TRBV6-4 with TRBJ1-2; 7 nucleotides match TRBD1. Germline CDR1 and CDR2: MRHNA and SNTAGT. V lost 0 bases, J lost 5 bases, and 12 bases stayed unmatched. This CDR3 is 17 amino acids long. The DNA of the CDR3 is TGTGCCAGCAGTGACTCGATAAACAGGGGCGATTGGTATGGCTACACCTTC. This translates into CASSDSINRGDWYGYTF.

The chain carries TRBV5-1 and TRBJ1-1; TRBD1 agrees at 7 bases. V lost 4 bases and J lost 6; bases outside the gene matches: 3. The CDR3 is made up of 12 amino acids. The germline V gene has CDR1 SGHRS and CDR2 YFSETQ. The CDR3 DNA follows: TGCGCCAGCAGCATAACAGGGGCTGAAGCTTTCTTT. Its protein is CASSITGAEAFF.

The genes are TRBV9 and TRBJ1-2; D is unclear. There are 14 residues in the CDR3. Germline CDR1 reads SGDLS; CDR2 reads YYNGEE. V lost 4 bases, J lost 8 bases, and 18 bases lay in between. The CDR3 reads CASSPQLLPLGYTF. In nucleotides, the CDR3 is TGTGCCAGCAGCCCCCAGTTGTTACCCTTAGGCTACACCTTC. Using reference TRBV9 and TRBJ1-2 for the parts outside the CDR3, the full variable domain is DSGVTQTPKHLITATGQRVTLRCSPRSGDLSVYWYQQSLDQGLQFLIQYYNGEERAKGNILERFSAQQFPDLHSELNLSSLELGDSALYFCASSPQLLPLGYTFGSGTRLTVV.